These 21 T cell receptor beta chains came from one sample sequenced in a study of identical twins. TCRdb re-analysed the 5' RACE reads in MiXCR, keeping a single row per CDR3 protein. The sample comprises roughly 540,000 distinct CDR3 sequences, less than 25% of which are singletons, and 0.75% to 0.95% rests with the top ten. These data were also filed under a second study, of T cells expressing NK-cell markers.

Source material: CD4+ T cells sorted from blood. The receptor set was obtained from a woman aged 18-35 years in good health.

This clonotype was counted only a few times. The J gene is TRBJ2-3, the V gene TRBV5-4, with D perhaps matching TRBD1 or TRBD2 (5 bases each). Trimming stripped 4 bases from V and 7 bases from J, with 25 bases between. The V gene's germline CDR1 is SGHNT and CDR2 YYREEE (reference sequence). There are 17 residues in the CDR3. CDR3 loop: CASSPPRMGPSTHTQYF. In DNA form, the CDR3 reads TGTGCCAGCAGCCCCCCCCGGATGGGACCGAGCACCCATACGCAGTATTTT.

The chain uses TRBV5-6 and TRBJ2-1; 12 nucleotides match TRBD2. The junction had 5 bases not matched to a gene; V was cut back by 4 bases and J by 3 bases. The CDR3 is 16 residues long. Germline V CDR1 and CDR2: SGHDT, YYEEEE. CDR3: CASSAGLAGNYNEQFF. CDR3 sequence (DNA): TGTGCCAGCAGCGCCGGACTAGCGGGGAACTACAATGAGCAGTTCTTC. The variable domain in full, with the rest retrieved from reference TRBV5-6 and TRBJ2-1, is DAGVTQSPTHLIKTRGQQVTLRCSPKSGHDTVSWYQQALGQGPQFIFQYYEEEERQRGNFPDRFSGHQFPNYSSELNVNALLLGDSALYLCASSAGLAGNYNEQFFGPGTRLTVL.

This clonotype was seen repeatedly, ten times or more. CDR3 protein: CSAIRDRETEAFF. CDR3 DNA sequence: TGCAGCGCCATCCGGGACAGGGAAACTGAAGCTTTCTTT. V and J are TRBV29-1 and TRBJ1-1; the match to TRBD1 covers 9 bases. The V segment lost 7 bases and the J segment 5 bases; nucleotides outside the gene matches: 8. The CDR3 length is 13 residues. Germline V gene lookup returns CDR1 SQVTM and CDR2 ANQGSEA.

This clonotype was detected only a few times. This CDR3 is CASKRTSGNTGELFF. CDR3 nucleotides: TGTGCCAGCAAAAGGACTAGCGGAAACACCGGGGAGCTGTTTTTT. V is TRBV6-2 or TRBV6-3 and J is TRBJ2-2; TRBD2 matches 10 bases. Germline-derived CDR1 and CDR2 are MNHEY and SVGEGT. The CDR3 totals 15 residues. V lost 7 bases to trimming and J lost 2 bases; unmatched junction nucleotides: 4.

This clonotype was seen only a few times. CDR3 DNA: TGCAGCGCGGGGACGAGGGCCCAGTACTTC. Translated: CSAGTRAQYF. V and J are TRBV29-1 and TRBJ2-5; D assignment may be TRBD1 or TRBD2 (5 bases each). Germline V gene data show CDR1 as SQVTM and CDR2 as ANQGSEA. Trimming cost V 7 bases and J 9 bases, with 12 bases left between them. The length of the CDR3 is 10 residues.

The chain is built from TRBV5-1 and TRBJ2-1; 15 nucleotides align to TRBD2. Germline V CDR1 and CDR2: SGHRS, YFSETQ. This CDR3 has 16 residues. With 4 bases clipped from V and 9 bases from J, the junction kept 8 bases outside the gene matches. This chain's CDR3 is CASSPGLAGGLGEQFF. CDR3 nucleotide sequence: TGCGCCAGCAGCCCCGGACTAGCGGGAGGGCTCGGTGAGCAGTTCTTC.

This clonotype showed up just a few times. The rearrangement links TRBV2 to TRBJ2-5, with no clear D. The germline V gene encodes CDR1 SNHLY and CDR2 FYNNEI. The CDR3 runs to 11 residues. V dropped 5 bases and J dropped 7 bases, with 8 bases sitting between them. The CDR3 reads CASSLSRTQYF. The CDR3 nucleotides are TGTGCCAGCAGTCTTTCGCGGACCCAGTACTTC.

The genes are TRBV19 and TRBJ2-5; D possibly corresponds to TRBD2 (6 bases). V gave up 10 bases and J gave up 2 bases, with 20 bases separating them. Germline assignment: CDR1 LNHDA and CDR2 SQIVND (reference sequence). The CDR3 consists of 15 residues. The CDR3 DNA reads TGTGCCACCTCGGGGAGGCTCTCCGGACAAGAGACCCAGTACTTC. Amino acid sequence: CATSGRLSGQETQYF. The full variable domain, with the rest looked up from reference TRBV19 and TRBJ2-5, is DGGITQSPKYLFRKEGQNVTLSCEQNLNHDAMYWYRQDPGQGLRLIYYSQIVNDFQKGDIAEGYSVSREKKESFPLTVTSAQKNPTAFYLCATSGRLSGQETQYFGPGTRLLVL.

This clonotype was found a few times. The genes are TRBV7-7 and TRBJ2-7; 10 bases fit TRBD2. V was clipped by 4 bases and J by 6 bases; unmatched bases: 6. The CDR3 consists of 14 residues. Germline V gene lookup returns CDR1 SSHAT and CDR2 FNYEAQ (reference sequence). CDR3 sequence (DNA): TGTGCCAGCAGCTCGACTAGCGGGCCTGTCGAGCAGTACTTC. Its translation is CASSSTSGPVEQYF.

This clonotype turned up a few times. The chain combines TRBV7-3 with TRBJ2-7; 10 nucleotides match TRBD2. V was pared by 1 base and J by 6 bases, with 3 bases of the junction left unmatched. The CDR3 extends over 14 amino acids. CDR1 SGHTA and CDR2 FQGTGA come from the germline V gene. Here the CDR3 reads CASSLIAGGSEQYF. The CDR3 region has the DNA TGTGCCAGCAGCTTAATAGCGGGGGGTTCCGAGCAGTACTTC.

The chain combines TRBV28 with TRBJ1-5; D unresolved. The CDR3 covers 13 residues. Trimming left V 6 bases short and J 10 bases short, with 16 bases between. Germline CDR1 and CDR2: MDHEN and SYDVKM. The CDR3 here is CASSSGPVKPQHF. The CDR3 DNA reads TGTGCCAGCAGCTCTGGGCCGGTCAAACCCCAGCATTTT.

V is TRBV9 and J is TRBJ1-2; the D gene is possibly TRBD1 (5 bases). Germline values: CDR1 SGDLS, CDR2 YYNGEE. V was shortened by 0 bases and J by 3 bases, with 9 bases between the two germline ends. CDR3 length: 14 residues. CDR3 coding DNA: TGTGCCAGCAGCGTAGCGGGGCAGGACTATGGCTACACCTTC. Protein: CASSVAGQDYGYTF.

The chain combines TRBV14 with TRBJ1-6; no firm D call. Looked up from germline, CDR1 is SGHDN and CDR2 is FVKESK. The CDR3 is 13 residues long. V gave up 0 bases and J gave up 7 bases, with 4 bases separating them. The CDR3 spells CASSQDLNSPLHF. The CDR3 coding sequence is TGTGCCAGCAGCCAAGATTTGAATTCACCCCTCCACTTT. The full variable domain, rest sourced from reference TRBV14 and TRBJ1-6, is EAGVTQFPSHSVIEKGQTVTLRCDPISGHDNLYWYRRVMGKEIKFLLHFVKESKQDESGMPNNRFLAERTGGTYSTLKVQPAELEDSGVYFCASSQDLNSPLHFGNGTRLTVT.

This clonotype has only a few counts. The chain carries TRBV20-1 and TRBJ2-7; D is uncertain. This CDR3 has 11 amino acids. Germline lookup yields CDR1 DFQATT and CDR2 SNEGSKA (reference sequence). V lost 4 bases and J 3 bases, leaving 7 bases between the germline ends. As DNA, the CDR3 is TGCAGTGCTAATGAGTACTACGAGCAGTACTTC. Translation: CSANEYYEQYF.

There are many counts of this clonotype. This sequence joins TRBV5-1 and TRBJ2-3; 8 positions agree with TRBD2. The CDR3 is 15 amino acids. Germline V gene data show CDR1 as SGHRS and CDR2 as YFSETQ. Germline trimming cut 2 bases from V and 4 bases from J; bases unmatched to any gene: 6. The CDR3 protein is CASSFRLAGADTQYF. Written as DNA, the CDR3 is TGCGCCAGCAGCTTTAGGCTAGCGGGCGCAGATACGCAGTATTTT.

CDR3 in amino acids: CASSFGQTDTEAFF. The CDR3 DNA reads as TGTGCCAGCAGCTTTGGACAGACGGACACTGAAGCTTTCTTT. The chain is built from TRBV11-3 and TRBJ1-1; possible D gene TRBD1, 6 bases. V was shortened by 3 bases and J by 3 bases, with 11 bases between the two germline ends. The CDR3 covers 14 residues. Germline CDR1 SGHNT, CDR2 YENEEA.

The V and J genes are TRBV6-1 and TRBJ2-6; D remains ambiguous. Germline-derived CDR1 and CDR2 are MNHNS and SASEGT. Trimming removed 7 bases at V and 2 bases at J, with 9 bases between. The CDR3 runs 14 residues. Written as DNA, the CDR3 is TGTGCCAGCAACCGGGTGGCTGGGGCCAACGTCCTGACTTTC. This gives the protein CASNRVAGANVLTF.

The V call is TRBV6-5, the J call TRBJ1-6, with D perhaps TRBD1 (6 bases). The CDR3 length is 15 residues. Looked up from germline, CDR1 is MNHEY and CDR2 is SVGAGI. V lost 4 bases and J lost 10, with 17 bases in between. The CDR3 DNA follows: TGTGCCAGCAGTTCCGCCGGAGGGGGTATCTCACCCCTCCACTTT. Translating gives CASSSAGGGISPLHF.

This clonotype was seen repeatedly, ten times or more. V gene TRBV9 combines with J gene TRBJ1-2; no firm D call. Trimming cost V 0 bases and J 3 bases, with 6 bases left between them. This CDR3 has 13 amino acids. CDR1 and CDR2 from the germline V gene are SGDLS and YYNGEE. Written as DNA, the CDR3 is TGTGCCAGCAGCGTAGCACAGTACTATGGCTACACCTTC. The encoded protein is CASSVAQYYGYTF.

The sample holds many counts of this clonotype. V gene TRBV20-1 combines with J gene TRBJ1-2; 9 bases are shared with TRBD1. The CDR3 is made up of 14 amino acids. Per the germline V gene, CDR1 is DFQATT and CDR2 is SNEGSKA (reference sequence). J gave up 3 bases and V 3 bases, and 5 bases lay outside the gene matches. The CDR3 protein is CSARGGQGDYGYTF. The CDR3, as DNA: TGCAGTGCTAGGGGGGGACAGGGAGACTATGGCTACACCTTC.

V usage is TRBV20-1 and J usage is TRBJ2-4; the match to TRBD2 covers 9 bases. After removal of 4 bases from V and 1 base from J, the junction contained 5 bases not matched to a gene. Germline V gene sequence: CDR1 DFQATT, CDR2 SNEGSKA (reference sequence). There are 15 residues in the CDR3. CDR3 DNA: TGCAGTGCTACAGCGGGAGGCGGGGCCAAAAACATTCAGTACTTC. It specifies CSATAGGGAKNIQYF.